The T cell receptor beta chain described here comes from a study of blood T cell repertoires in COVID-19. Study information: The study drew acute and convalescent COVID-19 samples from the United States, Italy and Spain. From T cells, B-cell-depleted T cells, or PBMCs came the material, which was cDNA or gDNA.

The ends lost 3 bases at V and 5 bases at J; junction bases unmatched: 9. The CDR3 spans 17 residues. Germline V CDR1 and CDR2: LGHDT, YNNKEL (reference sequence). Per the original data handling: Amplified reference gene primers provided the basis for estimating nucleated cell counts. The repertoire was sequenced with immunoSEQ multiplex PCR; TCRdb's copy has only in-frame clones and lacks some. That table furnishes V, J and clone size, whereas the DNA furnished D and trimming. The profile shows fewer than 300,000 clones, roughly four fifths of them singletons. Sequenced material: peripheral blood. This chain uses TRBV3-1 (or the pseudogene TRBV3-2) with TRBJ2-5, with 13 positions matching TRBD2. This TCR was recovered from a woman between 45 and 60 years old who had recovered from COVID-19. This CDR3 is CASSHPLLAGGPETQYF. The CDR3 region has the DNA TGTGCCAGCAGCCACCCCTTACTAGCGGGAGGGCCGGAGACCCAGTACTTC.